This passage covers 32 T cell receptor beta chains from one sample sequenced in a study of CD8 T cells in ankylosing spondylitis. Using its own MiXCR run on the 5' RACE reads, TCRdb lists one record per CDR3 protein. The data contain 130,000 or so distinct CDR3 sequences, 6% to 8.5% of them singletons. The specimen was blood, either unsorted or a sorted T cell fraction (not recorded which). These receptors came from a male donor with ankylosing spondylitis or in good health (not recorded which).

This clonotype was picked up many times. Written as DNA, the CDR3 is TGTGCCAGCAGCTTAGGTCCGCTAGCGGGGGCGTTCTCCTACAATGAGCAGTTCTTC. Translated, it gives CASSLGPLAGAFSYNEQFF. The rearrangement links TRBV11-2 to TRBJ2-1, with TRBD2 identical over 10 bases. Trimming removed 1 base from V and 0 bases from J; junction bases left unmatched: 9. This CDR3 is 19 amino acids long. Germline-derived CDR1 and CDR2 are SGHAT and FQNNGV.

This clonotype was observed many times. The chain recombines TRBV30 with TRBJ2-5; 7 nucleotides agree with TRBD1. The junction had 6 bases not matched to a gene; V was cut back by 0 bases and J by 5 bases. The CDR3 has 14 amino acids. In germline, CDR1 is GTSNPN, CDR2 SVGIG (reference sequence). CDR3 sequence (DNA): TGTGCCTGGAGTGTACAAGGGGGCATGGAGACCCAGTACTTC. This encodes CAWSVQGGMETQYF.

The sample holds many counts of this clonotype. J is TRBJ2-5 and V is TRBV15; the D gene is possibly TRBD2 (6 bases). Germline lookup yields CDR1 LNHNV and CDR2 YYDKDF (reference sequence). This CDR3 region has 14 residues. V was cut by 5 bases and J by 5 bases, with 15 bases left in between. CDR3 DNA: TGTGCCACCAGCGTACCACTAGCTCCGGAGACCCAGTACTTC. It specifies CATSVPLAPETQYF.

This clonotype was counted many times. The chain joins TRBV5-1 to TRBJ2-7; 7 bases fit TRBD1. Trimming removed 4 bases from V and 5 bases from J; junction bases left unmatched: 6. The CDR3 spans 13 residues. The germline CDR1 and CDR2 sequences are SGHRS and YFSETQ. CDR3 coding DNA: TGCGCCAGCAGCCCGACAGGGTACGACGAGCAGTACTTC. It is translated as CASSPTGYDEQYF.

This clonotype has ten or more counts. CDR3 coding DNA: TGCAGCGTTGAATCCCCCAGTCCCTACGAGCAGTACTTC. Amino acids: CSVESPSPYEQYF. The chain links TRBV29-1 to TRBJ2-7; no firm D call. The V and J ends lost 2 bases and 2 bases respectively, with 10 bases between them. Looked up from germline, CDR1 is SQVTM and CDR2 is ANQGSEA. The CDR3 contains 13 residues.

At least ten counts were recorded for this clonotype. The chain uses TRBV20-1 and TRBJ1-5; D not resolved. V was clipped by 0 bases and J by 1 base, with 7 bases between them. CDR1 and CDR2 from the germline V gene are DFQATT and SNEGSKA (reference sequence). This CDR3 spans 14 amino acids. CDR3 residues: CSARDRRSNQPQHF. In nucleotides, the CDR3 is TGCAGTGCTAGAGACAGGCGAAGCAATCAGCCCCAGCATTTT.

The chain carries TRBV7-2 and TRBJ2-1; the match to TRBD2 covers 7 bases. CDR3 length: 16 residues. J was trimmed by 1 base and V by 5 bases; bases with no gene match: 8. Germline V lookup: CDR1 SGHTA, CDR2 FQGNSA. The DNA for the CDR3 is TGTGCCAGCAGCAACGCCGGGGGGACTTCCTACAATGAGCAGTTCTTC. This translates into CASSNAGGTSYNEQFF.

This clonotype occurred many times. This chain connects TRBV5-5 to TRBJ2-1, with TRBD2 matching over 11 bases. There are 17 residues in the CDR3. The V segment lost 7 bases and the J segment 9 bases; nucleotides outside the gene matches: 18. Germline V CDR1 and CDR2: SGHKS, YYEKEE (reference sequence). CDR3 sequence reads: CASQPPGLSGGEGEQFF. The CDR3 nucleotides read TGTGCCAGCCAGCCCCCAGGGCTTAGCGGGGGGGAGGGTGAGCAGTTCTTC.

This clonotype was counted many times. The V and J genes are TRBV10-3 and TRBJ2-7, with 10 positions matching TRBD2. The CDR3 loop spans 16 amino acids. After removal of 0 bases from V and 2 bases from J, the junction contained 4 bases not matched to a gene. From germline, CDR1 is ENHRY and CDR2 SYGVKD. CDR3 amino acids: CAISESNSGGTYEQYF. CDR3 coding DNA: TGTGCCATCAGTGAGTCGAATAGCGGGGGGACCTACGAGCAGTACTTC.

This clonotype was observed many times. The chain links TRBV5-1 to TRBJ2-1; 12 bases match TRBD2. CDR3 size: 16 residues. CDR1 SGHRS and CDR2 YFSETQ come from the germline V gene. J gave up 10 bases and V 4 bases, and 12 bases lay outside the gene matches. DNA of the CDR3: TGCGCCAGCAGCCTTTCGGGGACTAGCGGGCTAGGCGAGCAGTTCTTC. Its protein is CASSLSGTSGLGEQFF.

This clonotype was counted at least ten times. This chain links TRBV7-8 with TRBJ2-7; 9 bases fit TRBD1. Trimming took 3 bases from V and 0 from J; bases not matched to a gene: 0. This CDR3 comprises 14 residues. CDR1 and CDR2 (germline): SGHVS, FQNEAQ. For the CDR3, the DNA is TGTGCCAGCAGCTTGACAGGGGGCTCCTACGAGCAGTACTTC. It is translated as CASSLTGGSYEQYF.

This clonotype was picked up a small number of times. The rearrangement uses TRBV5-1 and TRBJ1-3, with D maybe TRBD1 (6 bases). The CDR3 loop spans 15 amino acids. The ends were cut back, 8 bases at V and 0 bases at J, with 15 bases in the middle. Germline V gives CDR1 SGHRS, CDR2 YFSETQ. Here the CDR3 reads CARPTGTFSGNTIYF. DNA of the CDR3: TGCGCCAGACCGACAGGAACTTTCTCTGGAAACACCATATATTTT. Looking up the rest from reference TRBV5-1 and TRBJ1-3 gives the full variable domain: KAGVTQTPRYLIKTRGQQVTLSCSPISGHRSVSWYQQTPGQGLQFLFEYFSETQRNKGNFPGRFSGRQFSNSRSEMNVSTLELGDSALYLCARPTGTFSGNTIYFGEGSWLTVV.

This clonotype appeared many times. The chain joins TRBV14 to TRBJ1-5, with D maybe TRBD1 (5 bases). V was trimmed by 5 bases and J by 7 bases, leaving 12 bases between them. Germline V CDR1 and CDR2: SGHDN, FVKESK. The CDR3 is 13 amino acids. The CDR3 coding sequence is TGTGCCAGCAGCATTCAGGGAGGACAGCCCCAGCATTTT. As protein: CASSIQGGQPQHF.

At least ten counts were recorded for this clonotype. CDR3 sequence: CASSPGWESAGRADTQYF. The CDR3 DNA reads as TGTGCCAGCAGTCCCGGGTGGGAGTCTGCAGGAAGGGCAGATACGCAGTATTTT. This chain connects TRBV12-3 or TRBV12-4 to TRBJ2-3, with D possibly matching TRBD2 (5 bases). This CDR3 has 18 amino acids. V dropped 5 bases and J dropped 4 bases, with 25 bases sitting between them.

The DNA of the CDR3 is TGCAGCGTTGACCTCAGCCAAGATGACTATGGCTACACCTTC. Protein product: CSVDLSQDDYGYTF. This sequence joins TRBV29-1 and TRBJ1-2, with D hard to call. The CDR3 loop spans 14 amino acids. The germline CDR1 and CDR2 sequences are SQVTM and ANQGSEA. The V gene lost 3 bases and the J gene lost 3 bases, with 14 bases spanning the gap.

This clonotype was recorded many times. The V gene is TRBV12-3 or TRBV12-4, the J gene TRBJ2-5; 7 bases agree with TRBD2. There are 14 residues in the CDR3. The ends lost 2 bases at V and 4 bases at J; junction bases unmatched: 4. The chain's CDR3 is CASSLNWEGETQYF. CDR3 coding DNA: TGTGCCAGCAGTTTAAACTGGGAGGGAGAGACCCAGTACTTC.

Many counts were recorded for this clonotype. V is TRBV20-1 and J is TRBJ2-1; D might be TRBD2 (6 bases). This CDR3 has 14 residues. CDR1 is DFQATT and CDR2 is SNEGSKA in the germline V gene (reference sequence). V was pared by 1 base and J by 1 base, with 8 bases between. The CDR3 nucleotides are TGCAGTGCTAGAGGGGACTGGTCCTACAATGAGCAGTTCTTC. The encoded protein is CSARGDWSYNEQFF.

This clonotype was seen at least ten times. This rearrangement joins TRBV20-1 to TRBJ1-2; 8 bases align to TRBD1. CDR3 size: 13 residues. Trimming cost V 5 bases and J 4 bases; bases outside gene matches: 6. The germline V gene encodes CDR1 DFQATT and CDR2 SNEGSKA (reference sequence). CDR3 bases: TGCAGTGCTCGGTCCACAGGGGGCTATGGCTACACCTTC. This translates into CSARSTGGYGYTF.

This clonotype was seen repeatedly, ten times or more. This chain joins TRBV20-1 and TRBJ2-1, with TRBD2 as a possible D gene (5 bases). V lost 5 bases to trimming and J lost 9 bases, with 17 bases between them. The CDR3 totals 13 residues. Germline V CDR1 and CDR2: DFQATT, SNEGSKA (reference sequence). For the CDR3, the DNA is TGCAGTGCTCCTGTCCGAGGGCACTTTGAGCAGTTCTTC. Its translation is CSAPVRGHFEQFF.

Many counts were recorded for this clonotype. V and J are TRBV6-5 and TRBJ1-1; 8 bases align to TRBD1. This CDR3 has 14 residues. Looked up from germline, CDR1 is MNHEY and CDR2 is SVGAGI. The V and J ends lost 2 bases and 4 bases, in that order; junction bases with no gene match: 3. CDR3 loop: CASSYEDRATEAFF. The DNA for the CDR3 is TGTGCCAGCAGTTACGAGGACAGGGCCACTGAAGCTTTCTTT.

This clonotype has a count of ten or more. This chain connects TRBV6-1 to TRBJ2-3, with a weak D call TRBD2 (5 bases). Germline V lookup: CDR1 MNHNS, CDR2 SASEGT. The CDR3 length is 14 residues. Trimming shortened V by 6 bases and J by 0 bases, and 10 bases separated the two germline ends. Here the CDR3 DNA reads TGTGCCAGCAGCCCTCCGGGAAGCACAGATACGCAGTATTTT. This gives the protein CASSPPGSTDTQYF.

There are many counts of this clonotype. Sequence at one end of the junction differs from germline and may be a read error. The rearrangement uses TRBV5-1 and TRBJ2-3; D call uncertain. The length of the CDR3 is 14 residues. Germline V lookup: CDR1 SGHRS, CDR2 YFSETQ. As DNA, the CDR3 is TGCGCCAGCAGTAGAGATCCAGGAATAAGTTTACAGTTGTTT. This translates into CASSRDPGISLQLF.

This clonotype was counted ten times or more. This chain uses TRBV15 with TRBJ2-1; 9 bases match TRBD2. The V segment lost 4 bases and the J segment 8 bases; nucleotides outside the gene matches: 12. The CDR3 loop spans 16 amino acids. Germline V CDR1 and CDR2: LNHNV, YYDKDF (reference sequence). CDR3 in amino acids: CATSTTLAGEVYEQFF. As DNA, the CDR3 is TGTGCCACCAGCACTACGTTAGCGGGAGAGGTTTATGAGCAGTTCTTC. The entire variable domain, with the rest obtained from reference TRBV15 and TRBJ2-1, is as follows: DAMVIQNPRYQVTQFGKPVTLSCSQTLNHNVMYWYQQKSSQAPKLLFHYYDKDFNNEADTPDNFQSRRPNTSFCFLDIRSPGLGDTAMYLCATSTTLAGEVYEQFFGPGTRLTVL.

The V gene is TRBV7-8, the J gene TRBJ1-2, with 10 positions matching TRBD1. Germline V gene data show CDR1 as SGHVS and CDR2 as FQNEAQ. The ends lost 2 bases at V and 8 bases at J; junction bases unmatched: 8. This CDR3 spans 15 amino acids. The CDR3 reads CASSLSTGGLSGYTF. CDR3 coding DNA: TGTGCCAGCAGCTTATCGACAGGGGGCCTTTCCGGCTACACCTTC.

There are many counts of this clonotype. J is TRBJ2-7 and V is TRBV14, with D unresolved. The CDR3 totals 16 residues. In germline, CDR1 is SGHDN, CDR2 FVKESK. V was cut by 0 bases and J by 0 bases, with 12 bases left in between. CDR3 DNA sequence: TGTGCCAGCAGCCAAGATTCCACTCTATCCTCCTACGAGCAGTACTTC. Its translation is CASSQDSTLSSYEQYF.

This clonotype was observed many times. The chain couples TRBV5-1 to TRBJ2-3; 10 bases fit TRBD2. V was clipped by 0 bases and J by 5 bases; unmatched bases: 6. Germline values: CDR1 SGHRS, CDR2 YFSETQ. This CDR3 spans 16 amino acids. This CDR3 is CASSLEREGLGDTQYF. The DNA for the CDR3 is TGCGCCAGCAGCTTGGAGCGGGAGGGCCTAGGAGATACGCAGTATTTT. Full variable domain (rest looked up from reference TRBV5-1 and TRBJ2-3): KAGVTQTPRYLIKTRGQQVTLSCSPISGHRSVSWYQQTPGQGLQFLFEYFSETQRNKGNFPGRFSGRQFSNSRSEMNVSTLELGDSALYLCASSLEREGLGDTQYFGPGTRLTVL.

This clonotype was observed many times. V and J are TRBV20-1 and TRBJ2-3; D is ambiguous. Germline V gene lookup returns CDR1 DFQATT and CDR2 SNEGSKA (reference sequence). Trimming took off 3 bases at V and 1 base at J, with 11 bases between the two ends. The CDR3 covers 14 residues. CDR3 DNA sequence: TGCAGTGCTAGTGTCCAGCACGGCACAGATACGCAGTATTTT. Protein: CSASVQHGTDTQYF.

This clonotype was detected ten times or more. The CDR3 sequence: CASTLTDLAGGNTGELFF. Written as DNA, the CDR3 is TGTGCCAGCACCCTAACCGACCTAGCGGGGGGGAACACCGGGGAGCTGTTTTTT. The chain combines TRBV28 with TRBJ2-2, with 11 bases lining up with TRBD2. The junction had 11 bases not matched to a gene; V was cut back by 7 bases and J by 1 base. Germline lookup yields CDR1 MDHEN and CDR2 SYDVKM. This CDR3 spans 18 amino acids.

Ten or more counts support this clonotype. The chain recombines TRBV5-1 with TRBJ1-1, with D perhaps matching TRBD1 (5 bases). Germline values: CDR1 SGHRS, CDR2 YFSETQ. V gave up 2 bases and J gave up 6 bases, with 23 bases separating them. The CDR3 spans 17 residues. The CDR3 DNA reads TGCGCCAGCAGCTTAGAGGCGGGCCGACCCCGGGGGTCTGAAGCTTTCTTT. Translated: CASSLEAGRPRGSEAFF.

The table lists this clonotype with many counts. The V call is TRBV7-9, the J call TRBJ1-1; D is undetermined. V lost 2 bases to trimming and J lost 1 base, with 8 bases between them. Germline values: CDR1 SEHNR, CDR2 FQNEAQ (reference sequence). The CDR3 runs 14 residues. The CDR3 sequence: CASSLNEENTEAFF. The CDR3 DNA reads as TGTGCCAGCAGCTTAAACGAGGAGAACACTGAAGCTTTCTTT.

This clonotype was seen ten or more times. V and J are TRBV5-1 and TRBJ2-2; perhaps TRBD2 as D (6 bases). The germline V and J ends were trimmed by 3 bases and 5 bases, with 11 bases remaining between them. Germline V gene sequence: CDR1 SGHRS, CDR2 YFSETQ. The CDR3 runs to 14 residues. The CDR3 nucleotides read TGCGCCAGCAGCTCGGGGGAATATACCGGGGAGCTGTTTTTT. Its translation: CASSSGEYTGELFF.

The table lists this clonotype with many counts. The chain has TRBV5-1 and TRBJ1-2, with no clear D. V gave up 0 bases and J gave up 7 bases, with 10 bases separating them. CDR1 is SGHRS and CDR2 is YFSETQ in the germline V gene. This CDR3 contains 13 residues. This CDR3 reads CASSLGERAGYTF. The CDR3 DNA reads as TGCGCCAGCAGCTTGGGAGAAAGGGCTGGCTACACCTTC.